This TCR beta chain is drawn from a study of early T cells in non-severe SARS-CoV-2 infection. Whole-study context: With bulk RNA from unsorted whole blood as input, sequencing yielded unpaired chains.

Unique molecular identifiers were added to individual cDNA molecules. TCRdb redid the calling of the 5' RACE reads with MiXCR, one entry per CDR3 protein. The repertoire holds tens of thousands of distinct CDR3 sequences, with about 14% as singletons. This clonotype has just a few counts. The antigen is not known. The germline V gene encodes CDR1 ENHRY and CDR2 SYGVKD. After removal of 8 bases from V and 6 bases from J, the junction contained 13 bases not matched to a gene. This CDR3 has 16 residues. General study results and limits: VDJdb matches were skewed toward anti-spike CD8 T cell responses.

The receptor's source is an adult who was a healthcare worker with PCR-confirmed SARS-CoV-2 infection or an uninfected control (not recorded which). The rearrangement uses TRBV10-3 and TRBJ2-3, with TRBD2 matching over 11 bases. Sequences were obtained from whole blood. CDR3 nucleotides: TGTGCCATCGGGGGGGAGACTAGCGGGAAGGAGGATACGCAGTATTTT. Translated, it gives CAIGGETSGKEDTQYF.